The following is a T cell receptor (beta chain) sequence with its context. The sample originates from a study of blood T cell repertoires in COVID-19. Which cohort a participant joined came from the clinical history participants gave. In the authors' methods: Amplification from reference gene primers served as the basis for estimated nucleated cell counts. Sequenced by immunoSEQ multiplex PCR; TCRdb stores in-frame clones only, minus some. V and J calls and clone size are copied from that table; D and trimming were computed from the DNA. The top ten clones hold 0.6% of a sample with roughly 400,000 clones, 90% of them seen once. Trimming cost V 6 bases and J 7 bases; bases outside gene matches: 4. The CDR3 spans 13 residues. Germline CDR1 is MNHEY and CDR2 is SVGAGI.

The TCR was taken from a young man who had recovered from COVID-19. Specimen: PBMCs or T cells enriched from blood (not recorded which). The chain links TRBV6-5 to TRBJ1-5; 9 bases are shared with TRBD1. In DNA, the CDR3 is TGTGCCAGCAGCGGGGACAGGGAACAGCCCCAGCATTTT. Translated: CASSGDREQPQHF.